This paragraph covers one TCR beta chain sequence. The antigen is unknown. This entry comes from a study of shared clonotypes between healthy human individuals. Study background: There were three CD4 naive, three CD4 memory, two CD8 naive and one CD8 memory plates per donor.

Study outcomes and limitations: Non-shared clonotypes were found to have lower generation probabilities than the clonotypes that were shared by all four of the sorted-subset donors.

The deep-level immunoSEQ assay was used. Assay: immunoSEQ multiplex PCR; the TCRdb copy retains only in-frame clones and omits some. Here the sample spans about 1.5 million clones, around 97% being singletons. The CDR3 sequence is 14 residues long. Trimming removed 4 bases from V and 5 bases from J; junction bases left unmatched: 7. Germline CDR1 is SGHRS and CDR2 is YFSETQ. A CD45RA-negative memory subset and a CD45RA+ naive subset were separated from the CD4+ cells. The chain links TRBV5-1 to TRBJ2-5; TRBD1 agrees at 8 bases. Sequencing input: naive CD4+ T cells sorted from blood. Subset reported: CD45RA+ positively selected. The receptor was isolated from a man aged 25-45 years in good health. CDR3 region: CASSGGQAGETQYF. Here the CDR3 DNA reads TGCGCCAGCAGCGGGGGACAGGCAGGTGAGACCCAGTACTTC.